The 27 T cell receptor beta chains in this list originate from one sample, sequenced in a study of blood T cell repertoires in COVID-19. Data came from immunoSEQ multiplex PCR; TCRdb stores just in-frame clones and leaves some out. Found here are about 160,000 clones, 80% to 95% of them singletons; the top ten hold 3.5% to 5%. The sequencing input was peripheral blood. Source of these receptors: a woman aged 45-59 years with acute or convalescent COVID-19.

The J gene is TRBJ2-1, the V gene TRBV28; D perhaps matches TRBD1 (6 bases). V lost 4 bases and J 6 bases, leaving 13 bases between the germline ends. Germline-derived CDR1 and CDR2 are MDHEN and SYDVKM. The CDR3 totals 14 residues. The CDR3 DNA reads as TGTGCCAGCAGTTACAGGAGAGGGGGCAATGAGCAGTTCTTC. Protein: CASSYRRGGNEQFF.

On this clone: Within the sample, other DNA sequences also encode this same CDR3. The chain has TRBV3-1 (or the pseudogene TRBV3-2) and TRBJ1-5; TRBD1 matches at 8 bases. The CDR3 contains 14 residues. Germline values: CDR1 LGHDT, CDR2 YNNKEL (reference sequence). Losses at the gene ends were 4 bases for V and 3 bases for J; bases not matched to a gene: 2. CDR3 region: CASSRTGSNQPQHF. In DNA form, the CDR3 reads TGTGCCAGCAGCCGGACAGGGTCCAATCAGCCCCAGCATTTT.

The rearrangement uses TRBV2 and TRBJ2-3; no definite D call. This CDR3 is 14 amino acids long. Germline-derived CDR1 and CDR2 are SNHLY and FYNNEI. Between the trimmed V and J ends, which lost 2 bases and 5 bases, there was a span of 11 bases. CDR3 nucleotide sequence: TGTGCCAGCAGTGAAATCGGTCCTCTAGATACGCAGTATTTT. It is translated as CASSEIGPLDTQYF.

V gene TRBV11-2 combines with J gene TRBJ1-1; 8 bases are a match to TRBD1. Germline V gene sequence: CDR1 SGHAT, CDR2 FQNNGV. The ends lost 6 bases at V and 5 bases at J; junction bases unmatched: 20. This CDR3 has 18 residues. The CDR3 sequence is CASSSGGQGAGDKTEAFF. The CDR3 coding sequence is TGTGCCAGCAGTTCTGGCGGGCAGGGGGCCGGGGACAAGACTGAAGCTTTCTTT.

This chain uses TRBV9 with TRBJ2-1; TRBD1 agrees at 9 bases. From germline, CDR1 is SGDLS and CDR2 YYNGEE. The CDR3 has 15 amino acids. V shed 2 bases and J 7 bases; nucleotides not matched to a gene: 7. The CDR3 is CASSVTGGAPNEQFF. The CDR3, as DNA: TGTGCCAGCAGCGTCACAGGGGGCGCCCCGAATGAGCAGTTCTTC.

A few counts support this clone. This sequence joins TRBV15 and TRBJ2-1; no firm D call. From germline, CDR1 is LNHNV and CDR2 YYDKDF (reference sequence). The CDR3 covers 15 residues. Deletions cut 0 bases from V and 4 bases from J, with 10 bases between. The CDR3 nucleotides read TGTGCCACCAGCAGAGATTATGCAGCGTACAATGAGCAGTTCTTC. Encoded protein: CATSRDYAAYNEQFF.

The chain couples TRBV7-9 to TRBJ2-3; D is uncertain. V lost 5 bases, J lost 3 bases, and 6 bases lay in between. Germline assignment: CDR1 SEHNR and CDR2 FQNEAQ (reference sequence). This CDR3 is 12 amino acids long. CDR3 loop: CASSRATDTQYF. The CDR3 nucleotides read TGTGCCAGCAGCCGCGCTACAGATACGCAGTATTTT.

This rearrangement joins TRBV4-1 to TRBJ2-1, with TRBD2 matching over 9 bases. J lost 10 bases, V lost 2 bases, and 9 bases had no gene match. The CDR3 covers 15 residues. From germline, CDR1 is MGHRA and CDR2 YSYEKL. The CDR3 DNA follows: TGCGCCAGCAGCCAACTAGCGGGATCGCCAGGGGAGCAGTTCTTC. Translation: CASSQLAGSPGEQFF.

This rearrangement joins TRBV19 to TRBJ2-3, with D possibly TRBD2 on 5 matching bases. This CDR3 comprises 14 residues. V lost 0 bases and J 11 bases, leaving 15 bases between the germline ends. CDR1 is LNHDA, CDR2 SQIVND, per germline (reference sequence). The CDR3 is CASSIDQRERKQYF. The CDR3 DNA is TGTGCCAGTAGTATAGATCAACGGGAAAGGAAGCAGTATTTT. Full variable domain (remainder filled in from reference TRBV19 and TRBJ2-3): DGGITQSPKYLFRKEGQNVTLSCEQNLNHDAMYWYRQDPGQGLRLIYYSQIVNDFQKGDIAEGYSVSREKKESFPLTVTSAQKNPTAFYLCASSIDQRERKQYFGPGTRLTVL.

This rearrangement joins TRBV7-9 to TRBJ1-1; 7 bases align to TRBD1. V shed 3 bases and J 4 bases; nucleotides not matched to a gene: 5. Germline CDR1 and CDR2: SEHNR and FQNEAQ (reference sequence). This CDR3 contains 14 residues. CDR3 DNA: TGTGCCAGCAGCTTCCGACAGGGAGGCACTGAAGCTTTCTTT. It translates to CASSFRQGGTEAFF.

The rearrangement uses TRBV20-1 and TRBJ2-1, with 8 bases fitting TRBD2. CDR3 length: 15 amino acids. Germline loops: CDR1 DFQATT, CDR2 SNEGSKA (reference sequence). Trimming took 3 bases from V and 2 from J; bases not matched to a gene: 6. DNA for the CDR3: TGCAGTGCTAGTATGACGGGGGGGGCCTACAATGAGCAGTTCTTC. It translates to CSASMTGGAYNEQFF.

The chain links TRBV6-5 to TRBJ1-5; D ambiguous. Looked up from germline, CDR1 is MNHEY and CDR2 is SVGAGI. The CDR3 covers 13 residues. V lost 5 bases and J lost 6, with 11 bases in between. The chain's CDR3 is CASSPREGQPQHF. The CDR3 coding sequence is TGTGCCAGCAGTCCCCGGGAAGGTCAGCCCCAGCATTTT.

The CDR3 loop is CASMQGTLYGYTF. In DNA form, the CDR3 reads TGTGCCAGTATGCAGGGGACCCTCTATGGCTACACCTTC. The J gene is TRBJ1-2, the V gene TRBV19; TRBD1 is a possible D gene (6 bases). The CDR3 loop spans 13 amino acids. Trimming pared 7 bases from V and 4 bases from J, leaving 13 bases between. CDR1 LNHDA and CDR2 SQIVND come from the germline V gene (reference sequence). The full variable domain, rest sourced from reference TRBV19 and TRBJ1-2, is DGGITQSPKYLFRKEGQNVTLSCEQNLNHDAMYWYRQDPGQGLRLIYYSQIVNDFQKGDIAEGYSVSREKKESFPLTVTSAQKNPTAFYLCASMQGTLYGYTFGSGTRLTVV.

The V and J genes are TRBV19 and TRBJ2-3; 12 bases agree with TRBD2. J gave up 4 bases and V 5 bases, and 4 bases lay outside the gene matches. Germline CDR1 LNHDA, CDR2 SQIVND (reference sequence). CDR3 length: 15 amino acids. CDR3 DNA: TGTGCCAGTAGTTCGACTAGCGGGAGTCCAGATACGCAGTATTTT. It yields the protein CASSSTSGSPDTQYF. Based on the CDR3 plus reference TRBV19 and TRBJ2-3, the full variable domain is DGGITQSPKYLFRKEGQNVTLSCEQNLNHDAMYWYRQDPGQGLRLIYYSQIVNDFQKGDIAEGYSVSREKKESFPLTVTSAQKNPTAFYLCASSSTSGSPDTQYFGPGTRLTVL.

The chain links TRBV24-1 to TRBJ1-2; D is possibly TRBD1 (5 bases). The CDR3 is made up of 14 amino acids. Germline lookup yields CDR1 KGHDR and CDR2 SFDVKD. Trimming removed 4 bases from V and 6 bases from J, with 14 bases in between. The CDR3 DNA is TGTGCCACCAGTGACAACCGGGACTTGGATGGCTACACCTTC. This translates into CATSDNRDLDGYTF.

V usage is TRBV30 and J usage is TRBJ2-1, with a tentative D call TRBD2 (7 bases). The CDR3 contains 12 residues. Trimming stripped 8 bases from V and 7 bases from J, with 15 bases between. Germline CDR1 and CDR2: GTSNPN and SVGIG (reference sequence). DNA for the CDR3: TGTGCCACGACCGGGGGGCGGAATGAGCAGTTCTTC. Its translation: CATTGGRNEQFF. The full variable domain, with the rest looked up from reference TRBV30 and TRBJ2-1, is SQTIHQWPATLVQPVGSPLSLECTVEGTSNPNLYWYRQAAGRGLQLLFYSVGIGQISSEVPQNLSASRPQDRQFILSSKKLLLSDSGFYLCATTGGRNEQFFGPGTRLTVL.

This clone has just one count. The chain has TRBV5-1 and TRBJ1-1, with 8 bases identical to TRBD1. The CDR3 consists of 15 residues. Germline V lookup: CDR1 SGHRS, CDR2 YFSETQ. The trim removed 6 bases at V and 1 base at J, leaving 8 bases unmatched. DNA of the CDR3: TGCGCCAGCACCCTACCCGGACAGGGGAACACTGAAGCTTTCTTT. It translates to CASTLPGQGNTEAFF.

This chain joins TRBV11-2 and TRBJ2-1; 15 nucleotides agree with TRBD2. The CDR3 has 16 amino acids. The germline V gene has CDR1 SGHAT and CDR2 FQNNGV. V shed 5 bases and J 5 bases; nucleotides not matched to a gene: 4. In DNA, the CDR3 is TGTGCCAGCAGCCTCGGACTAGCGGGGGGGCACAATGAGCAGTTCTTC. This codes for CASSLGLAGGHNEQFF.

The chain uses TRBV6-4 and TRBJ1-1; D is unclear. The CDR3 consists of 15 residues. Germline CDR1 MRHNA, CDR2 SNTAGT. V gave up 2 bases and J gave up 1 base, with 11 bases separating them. The CDR3 nucleotides are TGTGCCAGCAGTGACCCGAGAAATGGGAACACTGAAGCTTTCTTT. Protein: CASSDPRNGNTEAFF.

The V gene is TRBV11-2, the J gene TRBJ2-1, with 9 positions matching TRBD2. V was pared by 5 bases and J by 4 bases, with 12 bases of the junction left unmatched. Germline V gene data show CDR1 as SGHAT and CDR2 as FQNNGV. This CDR3 contains 17 residues. DNA for the CDR3: TGTGCCAGCAGCGACGTCGTGGTAGCGGGAGTATACAATGAGCAGTTCTTC. This translates into CASSDVVVAGVYNEQFF.

The chain has TRBV14 and TRBJ2-7; 10 bases are shared with TRBD1. This CDR3 spans 14 amino acids. J gave up 1 base and V 4 bases, and 1 base lay outside the gene matches. CDR1 and CDR2 from the germline V gene are SGHDN and FVKESK. The chain's CDR3 is CASSPGQGSYEQYF. CDR3 sequence (DNA): TGTGCCAGCAGCCCGGGACAGGGGTCCTACGAGCAGTACTTC.

The J gene is TRBJ2-7, the V gene TRBV3-1 (or the pseudogene TRBV3-2); possible D gene TRBD1, 5 bases. CDR1 and CDR2 (germline): LGHDT, YNNKEL (reference sequence). V shed 4 bases and J shed 1 base, with 11 bases lying between them. The CDR3 runs 14 residues. The CDR3 region has the DNA TGTGCCAGCAGCCGCGGACACGGATCCTACGAGCAGTACTTC. Translation gives CASSRGHGSYEQYF.

The CDR3 DNA follows: TGCGCCAGCAGCCAAGATATAGGCAGGTCGTACACTGAAGCTTTCTTT. Its protein is CASSQDIGRSYTEAFF. The chain couples TRBV4-1 to TRBJ1-1; unclear D gene. Trimming stripped 0 bases from V and 3 bases from J, with 14 bases between. CDR1 is MGHRA and CDR2 is YSYEKL in the germline V gene. The CDR3 is made up of 16 amino acids.

The chain recombines TRBV7-8 with TRBJ2-1; 8 nucleotides match TRBD2. The CDR3 spans 16 residues. V shed 4 bases, J shed 4 bases, and the junction held 9 bases outside the gene matches. Per germline, CDR1 SGHVS and CDR2 FQNEAQ. In nucleotides, the CDR3 is TGTGCCAGCAGCTCCTTTACAGCGGGAGAATACAATGAGCAGTTCTTC. As protein: CASSSFTAGEYNEQFF. Full variable domain (remainder filled in from reference TRBV7-8 and TRBJ2-1): GAGVSQSPRYKVAKRGQDVALRCDPISGHVSLFWYQQALGQGPEFLTYFQNEAQLDKSGLPSDRFFAERPEGSVSTLKIQRTQQEDSAVYLCASSSFTAGEYNEQFFGPGTRLTVL.

For this clone: This CDR3 is also generated by other DNA sequences in the sample. The rearrangement uses TRBV20-1 and TRBJ2-7; D is uncertain. The germline V gene has CDR1 DFQATT and CDR2 SNEGSKA (reference sequence). CDR3 length: 11 amino acids. Trimming left V 1 base short and J 5 bases short, with 6 bases between. The CDR3: CSARAGHEQYF. The CDR3 DNA follows: TGCAGTGCTAGAGCAGGCCACGAGCAGTACTTC.

CDR3 residues: CASSRTSGNTIYF. DNA of the CDR3: TGTGCCAGCTCACGGACATCTGGAAACACCATATATTTT. The genes are TRBV18 and TRBJ1-3, with D maybe TRBD1 (5 bases). V was shortened by 4 bases and J by 1 base, with 5 bases between the two germline ends. The CDR3 runs to 13 residues. CDR1 and CDR2 (germline): KGHSH, LQKENI.

The chain is built from TRBV5-1 and TRBJ1-2; D perhaps matches TRBD1 (6 bases). Germline V gene data show CDR1 as SGHRS and CDR2 as YFSETQ. The V gene lost 3 bases and the J gene lost 7 bases, with 13 bases spanning the gap. This CDR3 has 13 amino acids. In DNA, the CDR3 is TGCGCCAGCAGCTACGGACAGACTGGTGGCTACACCTTC. Translated: CASSYGQTGGYTF.